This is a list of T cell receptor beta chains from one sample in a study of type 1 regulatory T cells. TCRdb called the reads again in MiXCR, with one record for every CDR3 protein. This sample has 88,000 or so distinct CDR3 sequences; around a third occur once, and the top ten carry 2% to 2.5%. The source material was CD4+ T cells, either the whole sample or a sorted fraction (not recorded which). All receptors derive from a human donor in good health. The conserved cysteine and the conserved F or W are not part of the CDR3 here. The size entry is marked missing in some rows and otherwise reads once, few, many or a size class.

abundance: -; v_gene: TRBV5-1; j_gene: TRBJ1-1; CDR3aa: ASSEMVNTEAF
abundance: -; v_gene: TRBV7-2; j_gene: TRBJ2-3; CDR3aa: ASSLALRLAGGADTQY
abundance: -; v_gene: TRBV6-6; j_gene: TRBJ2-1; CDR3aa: AGSYSSTGLNNEQF
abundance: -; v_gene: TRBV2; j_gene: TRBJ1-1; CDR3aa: ASRGQQNTEDF
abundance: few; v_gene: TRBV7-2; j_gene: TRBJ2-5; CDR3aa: ASSFVADQETQY
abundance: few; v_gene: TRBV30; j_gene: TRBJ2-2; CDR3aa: AWSQPGTPNTGELF
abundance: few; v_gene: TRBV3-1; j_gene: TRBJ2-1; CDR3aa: ASSLPGPRDEQF
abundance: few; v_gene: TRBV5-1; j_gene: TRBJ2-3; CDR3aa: ASSLRGLAADTQY
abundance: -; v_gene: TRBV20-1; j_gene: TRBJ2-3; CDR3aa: SATGLAGGPVTDTQY
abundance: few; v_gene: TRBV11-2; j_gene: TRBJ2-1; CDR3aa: ASSLDNGQSSYNEQF
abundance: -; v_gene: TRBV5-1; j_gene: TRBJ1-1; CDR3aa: ASSLDRGAAEAF
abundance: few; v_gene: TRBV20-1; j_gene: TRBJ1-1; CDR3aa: SARGGGDNTEAF
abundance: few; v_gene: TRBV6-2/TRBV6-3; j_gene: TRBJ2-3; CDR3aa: ASSLAGGGDTQY
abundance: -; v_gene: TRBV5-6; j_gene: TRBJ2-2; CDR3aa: ASSLTGCPNTGELF
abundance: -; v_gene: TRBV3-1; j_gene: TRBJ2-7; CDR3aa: ASSQPGSYEQY
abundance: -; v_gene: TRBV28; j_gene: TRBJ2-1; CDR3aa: ASRPTGTGVWNEQF
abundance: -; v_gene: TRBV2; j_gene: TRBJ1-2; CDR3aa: ASSEAPGTPLRGGYT